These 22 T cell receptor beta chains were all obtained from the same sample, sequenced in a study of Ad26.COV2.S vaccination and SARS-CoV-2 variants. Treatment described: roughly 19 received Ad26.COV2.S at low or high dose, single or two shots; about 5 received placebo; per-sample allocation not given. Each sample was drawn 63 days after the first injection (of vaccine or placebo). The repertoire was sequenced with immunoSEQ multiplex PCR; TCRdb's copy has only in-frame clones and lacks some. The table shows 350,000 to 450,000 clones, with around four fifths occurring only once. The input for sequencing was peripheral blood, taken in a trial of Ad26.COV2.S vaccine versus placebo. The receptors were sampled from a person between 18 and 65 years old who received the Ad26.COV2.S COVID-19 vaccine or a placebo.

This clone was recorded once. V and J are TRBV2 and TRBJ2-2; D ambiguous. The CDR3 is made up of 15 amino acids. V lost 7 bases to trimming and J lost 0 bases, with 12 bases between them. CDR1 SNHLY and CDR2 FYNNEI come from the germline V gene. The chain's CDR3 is CASKLDTSNTGELFF. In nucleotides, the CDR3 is TGTGCCAGCAAGCTAGACACATCGAACACCGGGGAGCTGTTTTTT.

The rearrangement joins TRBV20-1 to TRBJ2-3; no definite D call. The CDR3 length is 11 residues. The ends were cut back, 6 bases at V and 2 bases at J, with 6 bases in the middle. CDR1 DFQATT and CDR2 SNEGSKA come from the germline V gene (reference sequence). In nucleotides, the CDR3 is TGCAGTGCCAAAGCCACAGATACGCAGTATTTT. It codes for CSAKATDTQYF.

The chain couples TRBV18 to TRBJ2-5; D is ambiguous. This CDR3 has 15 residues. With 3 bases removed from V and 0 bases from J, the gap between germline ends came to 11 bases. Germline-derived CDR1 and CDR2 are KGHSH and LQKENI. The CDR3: CASSPLHSYQETQYF. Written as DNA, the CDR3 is TGTGCCAGCTCACCCTTACACTCGTACCAAGAGACCCAGTACTTC.

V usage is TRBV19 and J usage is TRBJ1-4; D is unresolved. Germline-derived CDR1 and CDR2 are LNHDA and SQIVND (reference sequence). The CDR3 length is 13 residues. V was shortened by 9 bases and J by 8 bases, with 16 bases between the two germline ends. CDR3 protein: CASSWSTREKLFF. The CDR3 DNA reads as TGTGCCAGCTCCTGGTCTACCCGGGAAAAACTGTTTTTT.

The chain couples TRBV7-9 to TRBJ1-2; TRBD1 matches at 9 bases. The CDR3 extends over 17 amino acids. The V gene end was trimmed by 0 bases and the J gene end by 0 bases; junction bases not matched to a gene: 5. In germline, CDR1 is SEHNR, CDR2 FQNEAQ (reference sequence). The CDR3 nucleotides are TGTGCCAGCAGCTTAGCTTGGGACAGGGTTACTAACTATGGCTACACCTTC. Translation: CASSLAWDRVTNYGYTF.

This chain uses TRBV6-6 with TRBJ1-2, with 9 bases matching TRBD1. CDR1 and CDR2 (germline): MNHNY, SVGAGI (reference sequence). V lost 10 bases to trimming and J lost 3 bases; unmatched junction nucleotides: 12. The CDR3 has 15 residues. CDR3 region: CATGQGLLSYYGYTF. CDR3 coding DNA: TGTGCCACGGGACAGGGCCTACTCTCCTACTATGGCTACACCTTC.

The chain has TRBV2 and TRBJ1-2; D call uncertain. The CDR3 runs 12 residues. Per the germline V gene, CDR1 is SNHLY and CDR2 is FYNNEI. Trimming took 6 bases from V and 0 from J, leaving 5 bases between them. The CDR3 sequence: CASRQTNYGYTF. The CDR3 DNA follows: TGTGCCAGCAGGCAGACTAACTATGGCTACACCTTC.

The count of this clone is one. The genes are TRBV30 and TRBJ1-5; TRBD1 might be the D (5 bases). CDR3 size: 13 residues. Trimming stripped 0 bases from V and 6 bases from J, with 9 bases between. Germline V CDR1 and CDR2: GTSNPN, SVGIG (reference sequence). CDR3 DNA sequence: TGTGCCTGGAGTGTAGCGGGGGGTCAGCCCCAGCATTTT. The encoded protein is CAWSVAGGQPQHF.

The CDR3 loop reads CASSYFSHSPLHF. CDR3 DNA sequence: TGTGCCAGCAGTTACTTTTCTCATTCACCCCTCCACTTT. J is TRBJ1-6 and V is TRBV6-5, with no clear D. The CDR3 extends over 13 amino acids. The V and J ends lost 1 base and 8 bases respectively, with 6 bases between them. CDR1 and CDR2 from the germline V gene are MNHEY and SVGAGI.

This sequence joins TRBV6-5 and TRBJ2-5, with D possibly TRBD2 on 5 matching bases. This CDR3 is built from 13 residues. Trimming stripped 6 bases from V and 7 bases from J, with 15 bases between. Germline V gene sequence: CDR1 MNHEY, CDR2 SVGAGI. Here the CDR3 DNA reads TGTGCCAGCAGCTTGAAGGAGGATACGACCCAGTACTTC. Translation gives CASSLKEDTTQYF.

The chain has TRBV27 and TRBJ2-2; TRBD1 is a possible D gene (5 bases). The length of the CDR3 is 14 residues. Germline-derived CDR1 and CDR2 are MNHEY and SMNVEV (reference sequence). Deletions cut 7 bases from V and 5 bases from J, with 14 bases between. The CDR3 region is CASTLAGLTGELFF. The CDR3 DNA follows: TGTGCCAGCACCCTGGCAGGGCTGACCGGGGAGCTGTTTTTT.

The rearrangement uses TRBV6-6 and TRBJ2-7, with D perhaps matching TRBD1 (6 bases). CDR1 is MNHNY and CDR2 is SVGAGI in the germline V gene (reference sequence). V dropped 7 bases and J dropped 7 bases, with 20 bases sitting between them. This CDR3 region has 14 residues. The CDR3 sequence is CASTFRDTRREQYF. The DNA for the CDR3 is TGTGCCAGCACCTTCCGGGACACCCGTCGGGAGCAGTACTTC.

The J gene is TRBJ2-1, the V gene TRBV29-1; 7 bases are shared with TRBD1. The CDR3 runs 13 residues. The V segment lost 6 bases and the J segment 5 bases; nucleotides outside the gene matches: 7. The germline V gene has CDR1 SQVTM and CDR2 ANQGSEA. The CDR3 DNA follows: TGCAGCGTATCCGGGACAGCAAACAATGAGCAGTTCTTC. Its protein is CSVSGTANNEQFF.

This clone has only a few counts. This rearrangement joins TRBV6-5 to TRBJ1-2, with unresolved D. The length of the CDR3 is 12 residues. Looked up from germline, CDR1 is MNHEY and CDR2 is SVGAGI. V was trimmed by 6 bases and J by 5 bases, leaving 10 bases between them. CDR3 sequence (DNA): TGTGCCAGCAGCCCCCACGGGTATGGCTACACCTTC. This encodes CASSPHGYGYTF.

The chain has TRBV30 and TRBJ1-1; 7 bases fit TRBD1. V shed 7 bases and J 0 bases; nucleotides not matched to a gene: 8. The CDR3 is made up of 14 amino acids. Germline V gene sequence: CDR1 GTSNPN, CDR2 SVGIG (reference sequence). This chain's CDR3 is CALNRGAVNTEAFF. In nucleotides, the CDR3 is TGTGCCTTGAACAGGGGCGCCGTGAACACTGAAGCTTTCTTT.

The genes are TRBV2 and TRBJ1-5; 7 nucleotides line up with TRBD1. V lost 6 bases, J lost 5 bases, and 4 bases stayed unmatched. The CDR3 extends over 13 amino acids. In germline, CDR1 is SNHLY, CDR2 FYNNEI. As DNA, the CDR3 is TGTGCCAGCAGAGGGACAGCAGATCAGCCCCAGCATTTT. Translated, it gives CASRGTADQPQHF.

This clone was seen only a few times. The CDR3 loop reads CATSKTGTQGYTF. Written as DNA, the CDR3 is TGTGCCACCAGTAAGACCGGGACACAGGGCTACACCTTC. The V and J genes are TRBV24-1 and TRBJ1-2, with D possibly being TRBD1 (6 bases). This CDR3 region has 13 residues. Per germline, CDR1 KGHDR and CDR2 SFDVKD. The V end was cut by 6 bases, the J end by 8 bases, with 15 bases between.

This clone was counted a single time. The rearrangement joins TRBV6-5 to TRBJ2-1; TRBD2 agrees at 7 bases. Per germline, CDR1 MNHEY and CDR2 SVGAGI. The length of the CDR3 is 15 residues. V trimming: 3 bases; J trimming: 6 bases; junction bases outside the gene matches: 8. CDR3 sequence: CASSYWGGSGNEQFF. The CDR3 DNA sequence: TGTGCCAGCAGTTATTGGGGCGGGAGTGGCAATGAGCAGTTCTTC.

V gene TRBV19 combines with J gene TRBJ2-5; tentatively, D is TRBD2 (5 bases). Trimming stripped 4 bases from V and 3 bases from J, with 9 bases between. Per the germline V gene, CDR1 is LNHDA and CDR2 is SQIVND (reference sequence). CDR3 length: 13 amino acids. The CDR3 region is CASSNSGEETQYF. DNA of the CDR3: TGTGCCAGTAGTAACAGCGGCGAAGAGACCCAGTACTTC.

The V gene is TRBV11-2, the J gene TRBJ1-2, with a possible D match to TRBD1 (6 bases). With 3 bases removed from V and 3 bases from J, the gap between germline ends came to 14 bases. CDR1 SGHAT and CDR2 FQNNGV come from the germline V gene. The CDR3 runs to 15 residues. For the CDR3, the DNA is TGTGCCAGCAGCTTTGGTACAGGGACTCACTATGGCTACACCTTC. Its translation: CASSFGTGTHYGYTF.

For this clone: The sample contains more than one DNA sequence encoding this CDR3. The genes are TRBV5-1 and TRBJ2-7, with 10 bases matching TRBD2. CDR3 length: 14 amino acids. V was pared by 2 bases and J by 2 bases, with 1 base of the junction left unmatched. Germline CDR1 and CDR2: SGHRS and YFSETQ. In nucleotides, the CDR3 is TGCGCCAGCAGCTTAAGCGGGGGGGCCTACGAGCAGTACTTC. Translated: CASSLSGGAYEQYF.

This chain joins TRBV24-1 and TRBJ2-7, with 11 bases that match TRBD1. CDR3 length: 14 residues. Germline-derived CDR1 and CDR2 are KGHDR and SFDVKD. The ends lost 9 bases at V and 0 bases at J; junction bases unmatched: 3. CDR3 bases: TGTGCCACCGGACAGGGGGCCGGCTCCTACGAGCAGTACTTC. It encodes CATGQGAGSYEQYF.